This is a list of T cell receptor beta chains from one sample in a study of regulatory T cells in long-lasting Graves disease. TCRdb reanalysed the multiplex PCR reads using MiXCR and keeps one entry per CDR3 protein. This table has under 450,000 distinct CDR3 sequences, 15% to 20% appearing once. These sequences were also reported in another study, on T cells in Graves' hyperthyroidism and ophthalmopathy.

The input for sequencing was peripheral blood mononuclear cells (PBMCs), taken at new diagnosis, from a patient treated with antithyroid drugs. These receptor sequences come from a woman between 18 and 29 years old with Graves disease. Each CDR3 is given with its conserved first and last residue. D genes are given only for firm matches. Where a row states a size, it is once, few, many or the class of an expanded clone; other rows omit it.

>TRBJ2-7|few|16|TRBV27|.
CASSLGFSGRLYEQYF
TGTGCCAGCAGTTTAGGATTCAGTGGTCGACTATACGAGCAGTACTTC
>TRBJ1-2|many|16|TRBV28|.
CASSYRESGPNYGYTF
TGTGCCAGCAGTTATCGTGAAAGCGGGCCTAACTATGGCTACACCTTC
>TRBJ1-2|.|14|TRBV28|TRBD1
CASRERTGNYGYTF
TGTGCCAGCAGAGAAAGGACAGGGAACTATGGCTACACCTTC
>TRBJ2-1|many|16|TRBV11-1|.
CASSLRSSGGYNEQFF
TGTGCCAGCAGCTTACGCTCTTCTGGGGGCTACAATGAGCAGTTCTTC
>TRBJ2-1|many|14|TRBV29-1|TRBD2
CSVAGAGGPNEQFF
TGCAGCGTTGCGGGAGCGGGAGGGCCGAATGAGCAGTTCTTC
>TRBJ1-2|.|14|TRBV7-3|TRBD1
CASSATGGAGGYTF
TGTGCCAGCAGCGCGACAGGGGGCGCGGGTGGCTACACCTTC
>TRBJ2-1|.|14|TRBV10-2|.
CASSESGPDNEQFF
TGCGCCAGCAGTGAGTCCGGGCCGGACAATGAGCAGTTCTTC
>TRBJ2-5|many|13|TRBV7-8|TRBD1
CASSRGQRQTQYF
TGTGCCAGCAGCCGGGGACAGCGGCAGACCCAGTACTTC
>TRBJ2-7|.|13|TRBV20-1|TRBD1
CSARTGTAYEQYF
TGCAGTGCTAGAACCGGGACAGCCTACGAGCAGTACTTC
>TRBJ2-5|.|14|TRBV28|.
CASSSGNQGETQYF
TGTGCCAGCAGCTCGGGGAACCAGGGGGAGACCCAGTACTTC
>TRBJ2-7|many|11|TRBV12-3/TRBV12-4|TRBD2
CASSRSGRQYF
TGTGCCAGCAGTCGGAGCGGGAGGCAGTACTTC
>TRBJ1-2|many|14|TRBV2|TRBD1
CASILGEQGPGYTF
TGTGCCAGCATCTTGGGGGAACAGGGGCCTGGCTACACCTTC
>TRBJ2-3|many|12|TRBV13|.
CASSLDRGIRYF
TGTGCCAGCAGCTTAGATCGGGGGATAAGGTATTTT
>TRBJ2-7|many|16|TRBV18|.
CASSPELRPPSGEQYF
TGTGCCAGCTCCCCGGAACTCCGGCCCCCGTCGGGCGAGCAGTACTTC
>TRBJ2-3|many|13|TRBV3-1|TRBD2
CASSSRLADTQYF
TGTGCCAGCAGCTCCCGACTAGCGGATACGCAGTATTTT